The clone carrying this TCR beta chain was picked up a small number of times. This specimen belongs to a study of T cells after yellow fever vaccination. The germline gives CDR1 LNHDA, CDR2 SQIVND (reference sequence). V lost 9 bases, J lost 1 base, and 12 bases lay in between. The CDR3 length is 13 residues. TCRdb re-analysed the 5' RACE reads in MiXCR, keeping a single row per CDR3 protein. This sample has about 330,000 distinct CDR3 sequences, with roughly 3.9% found just once. The sequences come from PBMCs, collected 5 days after the yellow fever booster vaccination. The rearrangement joins TRBV19 to TRBJ1-1; a possible D gene is TRBD1 (5 bases). This sequence was found in a man between 18 and 35 years old who received the YFV17D yellow fever vaccine. The CDR3 sequence is CASRQIENTEAFF. The CDR3 DNA reads TGTGCCAGCCGACAGATAGAGAACACTGAAGCTTTCTTT.